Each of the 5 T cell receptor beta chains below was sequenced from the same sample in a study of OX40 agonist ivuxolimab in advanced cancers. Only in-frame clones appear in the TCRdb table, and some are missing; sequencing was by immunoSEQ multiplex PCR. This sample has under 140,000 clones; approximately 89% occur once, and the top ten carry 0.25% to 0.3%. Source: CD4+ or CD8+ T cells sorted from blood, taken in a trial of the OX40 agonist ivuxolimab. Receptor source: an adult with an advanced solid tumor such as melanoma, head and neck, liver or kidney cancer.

CDR3 bases: TGCAGCCCGTTATTGCAGTTTTCTCGCAATGAGCAGTTCTTC. This sequence encodes CSPLLQFSRNEQFF. The chain uses TRBV29-1 and TRBJ2-1; D is ambiguous. V was pared by 8 bases and J by 6 bases, with 20 bases between. The germline gives CDR1 SQVTM, CDR2 ANQGSEA. This CDR3 contains 14 residues.

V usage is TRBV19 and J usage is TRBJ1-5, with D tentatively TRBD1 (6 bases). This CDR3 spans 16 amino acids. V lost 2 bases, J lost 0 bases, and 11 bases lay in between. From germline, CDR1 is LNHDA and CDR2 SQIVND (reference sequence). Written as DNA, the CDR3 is TGTGCCAGTAGTATACGGAGGGGGTTTAGCAATCAGCCCCAGCATTTT. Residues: CASSIRRGFSNQPQHF. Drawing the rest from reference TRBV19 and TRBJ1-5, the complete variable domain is DGGITQSPKYLFRKEGQNVTLSCEQNLNHDAMYWYRQDPGQGLRLIYYSQIVNDFQKGDIAEGYSVSREKKESFPLTVTSAQKNPTAFYLCASSIRRGFSNQPQHFGDGTRLSIL.

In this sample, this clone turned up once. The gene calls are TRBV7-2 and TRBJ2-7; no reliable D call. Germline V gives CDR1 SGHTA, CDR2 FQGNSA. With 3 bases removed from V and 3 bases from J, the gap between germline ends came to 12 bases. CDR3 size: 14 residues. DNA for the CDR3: TGTGCCAGCAGCTTGGGTCTACCGTACTACGAGCAGTACTTC. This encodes CASSLGLPYYEQYF.

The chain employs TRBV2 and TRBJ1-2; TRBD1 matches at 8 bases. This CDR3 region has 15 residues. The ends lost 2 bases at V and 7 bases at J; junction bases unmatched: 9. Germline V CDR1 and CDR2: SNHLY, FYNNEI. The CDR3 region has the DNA TGTGCCAGCAGTGAATTAGGACAGGGATCCTTTGGCTACACCTTC. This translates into CASSELGQGSFGYTF.

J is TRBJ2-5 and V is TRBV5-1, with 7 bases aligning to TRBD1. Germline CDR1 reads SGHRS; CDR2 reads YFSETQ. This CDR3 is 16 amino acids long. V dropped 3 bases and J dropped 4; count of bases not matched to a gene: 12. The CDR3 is CASSWGDRVVRETQYF. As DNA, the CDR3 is TGCGCCAGCAGCTGGGGCGACAGGGTGGTACGAGAGACCCAGTACTTC.